This T cell receptor (beta chain) stems from a study of response to subunit inactivated influenza vaccine. MiXCR, run by TCRdb on the RT-PCR reads, gives a single entry per CDR3 protein. The table records roughly 190,000 distinct CDR3 sequences, roughly 12% of them present only once. In this sample, this clonotype turned up a few times. The V and J ends lost 2 bases and 5 bases respectively, with 11 bases between them. The germline CDR1 and CDR2 sequences are MNHEY and SVGEGT. The CDR3 is 14 residues long. These data were also reused for a study on T cells expressing NK-cell markers. That paper states: It was by 5'RACE template switching with UMIs that TCR beta cDNA was made. From sorted CD3+CD56+NKG2C+, CD3+CD56+NKG2C- and CD3+CD56-NKG2C+ T cells came the TCR beta repertoires. T cells sorted in several experiments were restricted to alpha-beta TCR T cells by an anti-gamma-delta TCR antibody.

This clonotype was sampled from a man aged 50-59 years who received an inactivated influenza vaccine. The specimen was CD8+ T cells sorted from PBMCs, collected 11 to 12 days after vaccination. The rearrangement uses TRBV6-2 or TRBV6-3 and TRBJ2-3, with D uncertain. CDR3 sequence reads: CASSYRGYVDTQYF. The CDR3 coding sequence is TGTGCCAGCAGTTACCGTGGCTATGTAGATACGCAGTATTTT.